The clone carrying this T cell receptor beta chain was seen many times. Its specificity is not known. An equimolar mix of two oligonucleotides served as the beta constant-region primer for TRBC1 and TRBC2. Nested alpha and beta constant-region primers with the SP2 primer drove four PCR rounds on ligated cDNA. TCRdb analysed the UMI-ligation and nested PCR reads with MiXCR anew, one entry per CDR3 protein. The sample holds 30,000 to 40,000 distinct CDR3 sequences; approximately 17% are singletons and the top ten take around 3.3%. Sorting gates: effector memory CD45RA-CD27-, EMRA CD45RA+CD27-. This entry is derived from a study of naive and memory T cell subsets. Study-level points and caveats: Each distinct alpha or beta sequence counts as one clonotype.

Germline assignment: CDR1 MDHEN and CDR2 SYDVKM. The CDR3 is made up of 15 amino acids. Trimming cost V 3 bases and J 3 bases, with 12 bases left between them. What was sequenced was effector memory CD4+ T cells from blood. Subset defined: effector memory, CD45RA- CD27-. The sequence was obtained from a human donor in good health. J is TRBJ1-5 and V is TRBV28; D might be TRBD1 (6 bases). CDR3 sequence reads: CASSLDSLYNQPQHF. The CDR3 coding sequence is TGTGCCAGCAGTTTGGACAGTCTATACAATCAGCCCCAGCATTTT.